Given below is one T cell receptor (beta chain) in context. This sample is drawn from a study of blood T cell repertoires in COVID-19. Across the whole study: The United States, Italy and Spain provided the acute and convalescent COVID-19 samples. T cells, B-cell-depleted T cells, or PBMCs supplied cDNA or gDNA.

Between the trimmed V and J ends, which lost 3 bases and 5 bases, there was a span of 13 bases. Germline V gene sequence: CDR1 SGHTA, CDR2 FQGNSA. The CDR3 is 14 amino acids. As handled by the study authors: Amplification from reference gene primers served as the basis for estimated nucleated cell counts. TCRdb's copy holds only in-frame clones and misses some; the assay was immunoSEQ multiplex PCR. V and J calls and clone size are given by that table; D and trimming were obtained from the DNA. The table records 200,000 to 250,000 clones, 80% to 90% of them present only once. The clonotype comes from a man between 25 and 39 years old with active or convalescent COVID-19. The sequencing sample was made of peripheral blood. J is TRBJ2-5 and V is TRBV7-2; possibly TRBD2 for D (6 bases). The CDR3 DNA sequence: TGTGCCAGCAGCTTTGGCGGGGCCGGGGAGACCCAGTACTTC. This gives the protein CASSFGGAGETQYF.